Listed below are T cell receptor beta chains from one sample, sequenced in a study of T cell repertoires in cytomegalovirus infection. Their antigen targets remain unknown. TCRdb re-derived calls from the reads in MiXCR, one entry per CDR3 protein. The sample has roughly 46,000 distinct CDR3 sequences; more than 20% are singletons. Sequencing input: PBMCs, sequenced either directly or after in vitro stimulation (not recorded which). These receptors were obtained from a human donor in good health (CMV status not recorded). Some clones in this sample may be carry-over from other donors' samples. The CDR3 runs from the conserved cysteine through the conserved F or W.

V gene: TRBV12-3/TRBV12-4; CDR3 protein: CASSPYGPGDTQYF
V gene: TRBV7-2; CDR3 protein: CASSLGGAREQFF
V gene: TRBV27; CDR3 protein: CASSLRGRPNNEQFF
V gene: TRBV12-5; CDR3 protein: CASGPANLWQYF
V gene: TRBV12-3/TRBV12-4; CDR3 protein: CASSPFGDEQFF
V gene: TRBV29-1; CDR3 protein: CSVERQGGDTDTQYF
V gene: TRBV20-1; CDR3 protein: CSASAPVGTDTQYF
V gene: TRBV7-2; CDR3 protein: CASSLIYEQYF
V gene: TRBV29-1; CDR3 protein: CSVSRGATSYNEQFF
V gene: TRBV7-2; CDR3 protein: CASSPGGLAGGAGELFF
V gene: TRBV7-2; CDR3 protein: CASSLVDRNTEAFF
V gene: TRBV12-5; CDR3 protein: CASGSTGEHF
V gene: TRBV3-1; CDR3 protein: CASSQDLGGSYNEQFF
V gene: TRBV5-4; CDR3 protein: CASSLGRPGEAFF
V gene: TRBV7-2; CDR3 protein: CASSKAGGNTGELFF
V gene: TRBV5-1; CDR3 protein: CASSLGPALYEQYF
V gene: TRBV19; CDR3 protein: CASSMWGDGNQPQHF
V gene: TRBV3-1; CDR3 protein: CASSQGLFQPQHF
V gene: TRBV7-2; CDR3 protein: CASSYSREGWDTQYF
V gene: TRBV18; CDR3 protein: CASSPRAGGNEKLFF
V gene: TRBV6-1; CDR3 protein: CASSANAGVGDEQYF
V gene: TRBV3-1; CDR3 protein: CASSLRSGVETQYF
V gene: TRBV6-7; CDR3 protein: CASRGTRHPDTQYF
V gene: TRBV7-2; CDR3 protein: CASSLAMVVNTEAFF
V gene: TRBV7-3; CDR3 protein: CASSPRDSSYNEQFF
V gene: TRBV6-2/TRBV6-3; CDR3 protein: CASSHYRGERERGEQYF
V gene: TRBV5-1; CDR3 protein: CASSLVVSSVSDGYTF
V gene: TRBV9; CDR3 protein: CASSVDPSSGNTIYF
V gene: TRBV28; CDR3 protein: CASSASWAQYF
V gene: TRBV4-1; CDR3 protein: CASSQELYSTDTQYF
V gene: TRBV7-6; CDR3 protein: CASSPEDSWTGELFF
V gene: TRBV14; CDR3 protein: CASSQSPGRVYYRCEQYF
V gene: TRBV18; CDR3 protein: CASSQEPGGVYNEQFF
V gene: TRBV7-2; CDR3 protein: CASSLRGDQPQHF
V gene: TRBV7-2; CDR3 protein: CASSLGVGGREKLFF
V gene: TRBV7-2; CDR3 protein: CASSSRGGTEAFF
V gene: TRBV5-4; CDR3 protein: CASSFGQNTEAFF
V gene: TRBV3-1; CDR3 protein: CASSQYRGGSPLHF
V gene: TRBV7-9; CDR3 protein: CASSLASGSYQETQYF
V gene: TRBV27; CDR3 protein: CASRLTFGYNSPLHF
V gene: TRBV20-1; CDR3 protein: CSATSMGGDEQFF
V gene: TRBV6-6; CDR3 protein: CASSYAGETQYF